This TCR beta chain was identified in a study of blood T cell repertoires in COVID-19. Study details: Some COVID-19 samples were acute and others convalescent; all came from the United States, Italy and Spain. Sources were T cells, B-cell-depleted T cells, or PBMCs; the material itself was cDNA or gDNA.

Study processing details: Reference gene primer amplification in the assay estimated nucleated cell counts. The protocol was immunoSEQ multiplex PCR, while the TCRdb copy is restricted to in-frame clones and leaves out a portion. V and J calls and clone size are copied from that table; D and trimming were computed from the DNA. The sample carries under 200,000 clones, 85% to 90% recorded once. Germline CDR1 and CDR2: WNHNN and SYGVQD (reference sequence). Trimming removed 0 bases from V and 0 bases from J, with 10 bases in between. The CDR3 loop spans 16 amino acids. This chain uses TRBV10-1 with TRBJ2-3; TRBD2 is a possible D gene (6 bases). The sequence was obtained from a man aged 45-60 years who had recovered from COVID-19. Sample: peripheral blood. The CDR3 sequence is CASSESGGWSTDTQYF. As DNA, the CDR3 is TGCGCCAGCAGTGAGTCGGGGGGATGGAGCACAGATACGCAGTATTTT.